The rows below give T cell receptor beta chains drawn from one sample of a study of Graves' ophthalmopathy and Graves' hyperthyroidism. Each CDR3 protein gets one entry after TCRdb re-called the multiplex PCR reads with MiXCR. The sample yields approximately 50,000 distinct CDR3 sequences, over 45% seen once. Source material: peripheral blood. These receptors originate from an adult man with Graves' ophthalmopathy. CDR3s include the opening cysteine and the closing phenylalanine or tryptophan. A D gene is named only where the DNA matches it firmly. The size entry is marked missing in some rows and otherwise reads once, few, many or a size class.

CDR3aa	CDR3nt	abundance	v_gene	j_gene	d_gene
CASRTDRTTNEKLFF	TGCGCCAGCAGGACCGACAGGACAACTAATGAAAAACTGTTTTTT	once	TRBV10-2	TRBJ1-4	-
CATSAWDSEAFF	TGTGCCACCTCAGCATGGGACAGTGAAGCTTTCTTT	-	TRBV24-1	TRBJ1-1	TRBD1
CASSLARVLAGGFSYNSPLHF	TGTGCCAGCAGCTTAGCGCGGGTCTTGGCGGGGGGCTTCTCCTATAATTCACCCCTCCACTTT	-	TRBV7-9	TRBJ1-6	-
CASSLRAGGYNEQFF	TGTGCCAGCAGCTTAAGGGCGGGAGGCTACAATGAGCAGTTCTTC	-	TRBV7-3	TRBJ2-1	TRBD2
CASGSGLPTDTQYF	TGTGCCAGCGGATCGGGGCTCCCCACAGATACGCAGTATTTT	-	TRBV12-3/TRBV12-4	TRBJ2-3	-
CASSAGTPQATQYF	TGTGCCAGCAGCGCCGGGACACCGCAAGCGACCCAGTACTTC	many	TRBV9	TRBJ2-5	-
CASRGQATEAFF	TGTGCCAGTAGAGGGCAGGCCACTGAAGCTTTCTTT	-	TRBV19	TRBJ1-1	-
CASSLVPTDTQYF	TGTGCCTCCTCACTAGTACCTACAGATACGCAGTATTTT	many	TRBV9	TRBJ2-3	-
CASSPDTDTQYF	TGTGCCAGCAGCCCCGACACAGATACGCAGTATTTT	-	TRBV5-6	TRBJ2-3	-
CSVDQGDTDYGYTF	TGCAGCGTTGATCAGGGGGACACAGACTATGGCTACACCTTC	once	TRBV29-1	TRBJ1-2	TRBD1
CASRPTGSTEAFF	TGTGCCAGCAGACCGACAGGGAGCACTGAAGCTTTCTTT	-	TRBV7-3	TRBJ1-1	TRBD1
CSARRLAGDVNTGELFF	TGCAGTGCTAGAAGACTAGCGGGAGATGTAAACACCGGGGAGCTGTTTTTT	many	TRBV20-1	TRBJ2-2	TRBD2
CASKQDSYEQYF	TGTGCCAGCAAACAGGACTCCTACGAGCAGTACTTC	medium-sized	TRBV2	TRBJ2-7	-
CASSPPGNQPQHF	TGTGCCAGCAGCCCGCCGGGCAATCAGCCCCAGCATTTT	-	TRBV7-9	TRBJ1-5	-
CSVETGSNEQFF	TGCAGCGTTGAGACGGGGAGCAATGAGCAGTTCTTC	-	TRBV29-1	TRBJ2-1	-
CASSFGSAGAYEQYF	TGTGCCAGCAGCTTTGGGTCAGCGGGAGCCTACGAGCAGTACTTC	many	TRBV7-9	TRBJ2-7	TRBD2
CATGDPRGGADTQYF	TGTGCCACCGGTGATCCGCGGGGGGGGGCTGATACGCAGTATTTT	-	TRBV24-1	TRBJ2-3	TRBD2
CSVREMSETQYF	TGCAGCGTAAGGGAGATGTCGGAGACCCAGTACTTC	-	TRBV29-1	TRBJ2-5	-
CAISEPGQTNTEAFF	TGTGCCATCAGCGAACCGGGACAGACAAACACTGAAGCTTTCTTT	many	TRBV10-3	TRBJ1-1	TRBD1
CSVEEGSGQPQHF	TGCAGCGTTGAAGAAGGGAGCGGGCAGCCCCAGCATTTT	once	TRBV29-1	TRBJ1-5	-
CASSHGGGTYEQYF	TGCGCCAGCAGCCACGGGGGGGGGACCTACGAGCAGTACTTC	-	TRBV5-1	TRBJ2-7	TRBD2
CASSINGWSYNEQFF	TGTGCCAGTAGTATAAACGGGTGGTCCTACAATGAGCAGTTCTTC	-	TRBV19	TRBJ2-1	-
CASSLRLADDQPQHF	TGTGCCAGCAGCTTGAGGTTGGCAGACGATCAGCCCCAGCATTTT	few	TRBV7-2	TRBJ1-5	-
CASSFASEQYF	TGTGCCAGCAGTTTCGCGTCCGAGCAGTACTTC	many	TRBV28	TRBJ2-7	-
CVTSDQPQHF	TGTGTCACCAGTGATCAGCCCCAGCATTTT	-	TRBV24-1	TRBJ1-5	-
CASSSRDTYEQYF	TGTGCCAGCAGCTCCCGGGACACCTACGAGCAGTACTTC	-	TRBV11-2	TRBJ2-7	-
CASSSTNRVPSGETQYF	TGTGCCAGCAGCTCAACTAACAGGGTCCCTTCGGGGGAGACCCAGTACTTC	-	TRBV7-9	TRBJ2-5	-
CSAGYVSGRGDNEQFF	TGCAGCGCTGGGTACGTTAGCGGGAGAGGGGACAATGAGCAGTTCTTC	many	TRBV29-1	TRBJ2-1	TRBD2
CAWRLGPNYGYTF	TGTGCCTGGAGACTGGGGCCTAACTATGGCTACACCTTC	many	TRBV30	TRBJ1-2	-
CASSPDGRVFNTQYF	TGTGCCAGCAGCCCGGACGGGAGGGTTTTCAATACGCAGTATTTT	many	TRBV14	TRBJ2-3	TRBD2
CASSPTGMANEKLFF	TGTGCCAGCAGCCCCACAGGGATGGCTAATGAAAAACTGTTTTTT	many	TRBV9	TRBJ1-4	-
CASSESSTGIANYGYTF	TGTGCCAGCAGTGAATCCAGCACAGGTATAGCTAACTATGGCTACACCTTC	-	TRBV7-2	TRBJ1-2	-
CSAGPQGYEQYF	TGCAGTGCTGGACCCCAGGGTTACGAGCAGTACTTC	-	TRBV20-1	TRBJ2-7	-
CASTGTVSYEQYF	TGTGCCAGTACCGGGACAGTCTCCTACGAGCAGTACTTC	medium-sized	TRBV2	TRBJ2-7	TRBD1
CSATQLGAEAFF	TGCAGTGCTACGCAACTGGGGGCTGAAGCTTTCTTT	-	TRBV20-1	TRBJ1-1	-
CSVATGPADYGYTF	TGCAGCGTTGCCACGGGACCGGCGGACTATGGCTACACCTTC	few	TRBV29-1	TRBJ1-2	-
CAISGVRLCSGANVLTF	TGTGCCATCAGTGGGGTCAGGCTGTGCTCTGGGGCCAACGTCCTGACTTTC	-	TRBV10-3	TRBJ2-6	-
CASSLVQGGDTEAFF	TGTGCCAGCAGCTTAGTTCAGGGAGGGGACACTGAAGCTTTCTTT	many	TRBV11-2	TRBJ1-1	-
CASSLRETGELFF	TGTGCCAGCAGTCTGCGAGAGACCGGGGAGCTGTTTTTT	many	TRBV7-9	TRBJ2-2	-
CAWEGVNYGYTF	TGTGCCTGGGAGGGGGTAAACTATGGCTACACCTTC	-	TRBV30	TRBJ1-2	-
CSARVGTGGTYEQYF	TGCAGTGCTAGAGTCGGAACAGGGGGGACTTACGAGCAGTACTTC	once	TRBV20-1	TRBJ2-7	TRBD1